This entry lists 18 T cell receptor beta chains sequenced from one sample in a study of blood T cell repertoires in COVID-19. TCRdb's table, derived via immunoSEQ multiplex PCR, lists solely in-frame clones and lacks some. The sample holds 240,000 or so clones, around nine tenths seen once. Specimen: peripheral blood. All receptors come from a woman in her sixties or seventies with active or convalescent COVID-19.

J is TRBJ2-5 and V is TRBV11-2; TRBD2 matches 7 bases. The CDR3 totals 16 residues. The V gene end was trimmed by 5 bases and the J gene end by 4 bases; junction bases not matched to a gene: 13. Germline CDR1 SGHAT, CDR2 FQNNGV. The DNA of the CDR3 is TGTGCCAGCAGCCCGGCGGGGGTGAACTTCGGAGAGACCCAGTACTTC. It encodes CASSPAGVNFGETQYF. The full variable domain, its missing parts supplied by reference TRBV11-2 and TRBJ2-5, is EAGVAQSPRYKIIEKRQSVAFWCNPISGHATLYWYQQILGQGPKLLIQFQNNGVVDDSQLPKDRFSAERLKGVDSTLKIQPAKLEDSAVYLCASSPAGVNFGETQYFGPGTRLLVL.

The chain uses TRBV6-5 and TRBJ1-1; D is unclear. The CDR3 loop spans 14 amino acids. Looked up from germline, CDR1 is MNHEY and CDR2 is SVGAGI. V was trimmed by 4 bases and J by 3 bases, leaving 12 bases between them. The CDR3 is CASSSPGAYTEAFF. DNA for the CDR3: TGTGCCAGCAGTTCCCCGGGTGCGTACACTGAAGCTTTCTTT.

The CDR3: CASSMTGIAEAFF. Here the CDR3 DNA reads TGTGCCAGTAGTATGACAGGGATCGCTGAAGCTTTCTTT. The chain has TRBV19 and TRBJ1-1; 7 bases fit TRBD1. CDR3 length: 13 amino acids. J gave up 6 bases and V 3 bases, and 4 bases lay outside the gene matches. Germline V gene lookup returns CDR1 LNHDA and CDR2 SQIVND (reference sequence).

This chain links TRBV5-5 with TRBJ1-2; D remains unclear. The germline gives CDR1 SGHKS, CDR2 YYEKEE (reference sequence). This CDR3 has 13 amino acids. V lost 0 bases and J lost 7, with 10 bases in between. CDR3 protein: CASSLAPEAGYTF. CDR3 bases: TGTGCCAGCAGCTTGGCCCCGGAGGCTGGCTACACCTTC.

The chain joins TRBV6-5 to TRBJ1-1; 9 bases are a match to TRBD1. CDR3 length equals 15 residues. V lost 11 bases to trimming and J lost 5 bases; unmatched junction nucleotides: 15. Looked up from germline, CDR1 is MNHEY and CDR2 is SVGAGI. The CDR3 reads CASRRPGQGWTEAFF. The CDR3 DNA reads TGTGCCTCCCGACGACCGGGACAGGGCTGGACTGAAGCTTTCTTT.

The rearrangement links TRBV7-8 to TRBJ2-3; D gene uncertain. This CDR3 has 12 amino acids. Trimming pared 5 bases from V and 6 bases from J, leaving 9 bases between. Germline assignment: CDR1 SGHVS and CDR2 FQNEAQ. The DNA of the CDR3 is TGTGCCAGCAGCCCCCTCCCGGATACGCAGTATTTT. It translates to CASSPLPDTQYF.

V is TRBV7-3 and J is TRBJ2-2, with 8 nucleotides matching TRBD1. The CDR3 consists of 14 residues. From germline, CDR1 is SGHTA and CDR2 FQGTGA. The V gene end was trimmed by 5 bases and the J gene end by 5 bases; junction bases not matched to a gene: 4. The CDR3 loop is CASSLGTGTGELFF. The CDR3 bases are TGTGCCAGCAGCCTAGGGACAGGTACCGGGGAGCTGTTTTTT.

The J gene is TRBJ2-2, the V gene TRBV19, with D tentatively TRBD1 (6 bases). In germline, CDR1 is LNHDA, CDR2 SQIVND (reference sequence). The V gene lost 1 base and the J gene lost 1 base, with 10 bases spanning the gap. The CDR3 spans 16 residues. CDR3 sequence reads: CASSIGAGVNTGELFF. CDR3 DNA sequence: TGTGCCAGTAGTATAGGGGCAGGGGTGAACACCGGGGAGCTGTTTTTT. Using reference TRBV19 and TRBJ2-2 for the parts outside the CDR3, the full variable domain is DGGITQSPKYLFRKEGQNVTLSCEQNLNHDAMYWYRQDPGQGLRLIYYSQIVNDFQKGDIAEGYSVSREKKESFPLTVTSAQKNPTAFYLCASSIGAGVNTGELFFGEGSRLTVL.

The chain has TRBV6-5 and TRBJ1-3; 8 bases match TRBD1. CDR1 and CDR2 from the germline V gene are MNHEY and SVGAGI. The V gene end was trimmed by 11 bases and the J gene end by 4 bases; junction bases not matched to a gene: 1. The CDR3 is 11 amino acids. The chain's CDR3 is CASGGGNTIYF. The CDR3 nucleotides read TGTGCCTCAGGGGGCGGAAACACCATATATTTT.

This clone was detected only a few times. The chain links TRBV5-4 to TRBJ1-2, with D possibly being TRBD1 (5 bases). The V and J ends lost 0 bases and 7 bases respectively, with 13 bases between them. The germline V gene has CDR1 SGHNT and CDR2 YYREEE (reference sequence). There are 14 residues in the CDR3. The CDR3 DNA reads TGTGCCAGCAGCTTGGTCGGGGGAACCGGTGGCTACACCTTC. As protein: CASSLVGGTGGYTF.

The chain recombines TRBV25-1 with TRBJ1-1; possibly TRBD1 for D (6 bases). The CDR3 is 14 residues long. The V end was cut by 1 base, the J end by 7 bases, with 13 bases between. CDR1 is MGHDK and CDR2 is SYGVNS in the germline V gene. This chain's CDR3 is CASSESQGYGEAFF. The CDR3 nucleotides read TGTGCCAGCAGTGAATCACAGGGTTATGGTGAAGCTTTCTTT.

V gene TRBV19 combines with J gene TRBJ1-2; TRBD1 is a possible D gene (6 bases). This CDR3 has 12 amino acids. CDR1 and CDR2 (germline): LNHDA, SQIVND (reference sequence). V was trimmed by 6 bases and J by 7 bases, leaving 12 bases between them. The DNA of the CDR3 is TGTGCCAGTAGGGGGCAGGGGCCTGGCTACACCTTC. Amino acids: CASRGQGPGYTF.

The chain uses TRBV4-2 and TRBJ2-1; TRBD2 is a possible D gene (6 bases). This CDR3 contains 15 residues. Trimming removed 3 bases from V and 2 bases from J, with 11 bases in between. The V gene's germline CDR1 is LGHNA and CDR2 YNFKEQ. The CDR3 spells CASSQEGSTYNEQFF. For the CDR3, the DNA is TGTGCCAGCAGCCAGGAGGGGTCCACCTACAATGAGCAGTTCTTC.

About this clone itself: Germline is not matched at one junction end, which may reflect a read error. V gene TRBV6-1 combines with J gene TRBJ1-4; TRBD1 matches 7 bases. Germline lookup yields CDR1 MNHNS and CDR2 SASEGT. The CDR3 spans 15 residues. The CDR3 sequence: CASSEGGTVNEKLFF. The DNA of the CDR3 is TGTGCCAGCAGCGAAGGGGGGACAGTGAATGAAAAACTGTTTTTT.

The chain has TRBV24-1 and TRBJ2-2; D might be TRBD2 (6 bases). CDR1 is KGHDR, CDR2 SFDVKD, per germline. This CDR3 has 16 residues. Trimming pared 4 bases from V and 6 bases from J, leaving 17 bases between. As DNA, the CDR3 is TGTGCCACCAGTGACCCGAGGGAGGTGAGGGCCGGGGAGCTGTTTTTT. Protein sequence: CATSDPREVRAGELFF.

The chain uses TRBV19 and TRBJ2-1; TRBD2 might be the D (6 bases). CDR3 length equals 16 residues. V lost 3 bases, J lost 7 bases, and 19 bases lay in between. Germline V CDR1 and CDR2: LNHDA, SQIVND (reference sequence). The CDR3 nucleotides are TGTGCCAGTAGTATTGTGGGGCGGGTCGCGGGGAATGAGCAGTTCTTC. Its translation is CASSIVGRVAGNEQFF.

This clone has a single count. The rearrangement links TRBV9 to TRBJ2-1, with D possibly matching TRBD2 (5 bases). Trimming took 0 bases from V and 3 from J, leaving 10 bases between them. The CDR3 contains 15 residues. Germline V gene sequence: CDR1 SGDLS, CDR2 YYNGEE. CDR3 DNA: TGTGCCAGCAGCGTAGATCCGGGGAACTACAATGAGCAGTTCTTC. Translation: CASSVDPGNYNEQFF.

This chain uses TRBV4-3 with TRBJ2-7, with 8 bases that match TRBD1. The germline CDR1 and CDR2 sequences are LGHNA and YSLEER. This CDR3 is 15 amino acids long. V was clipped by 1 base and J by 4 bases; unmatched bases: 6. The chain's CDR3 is CASSQAGQGLYEQYF. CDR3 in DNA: TGCGCCAGCAGCCAAGCCGGACAGGGCTTATACGAGCAGTACTTC.